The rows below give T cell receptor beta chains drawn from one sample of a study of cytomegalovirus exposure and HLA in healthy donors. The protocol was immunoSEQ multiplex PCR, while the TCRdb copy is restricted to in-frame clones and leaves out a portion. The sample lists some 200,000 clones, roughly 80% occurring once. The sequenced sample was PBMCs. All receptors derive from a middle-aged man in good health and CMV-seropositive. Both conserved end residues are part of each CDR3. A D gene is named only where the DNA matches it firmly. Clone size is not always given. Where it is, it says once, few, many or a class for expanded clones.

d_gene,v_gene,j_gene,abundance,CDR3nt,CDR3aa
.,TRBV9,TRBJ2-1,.,TGTGCCAGCACCGGCGGTCTATTGTACAATGAGCAGTTCTTC,CASTGGLLYNEQFF
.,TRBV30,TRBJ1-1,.,TGTGCCTGGAGTGTGGCCAGGGCAGGGAACACTGAAGCTTTCTTT,CAWSVARAGNTEAFF
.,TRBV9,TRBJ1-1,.,TGTGCCAGCAGCGTTGGGGACTTAGCGAACACTGAAGCTTTCTTT,CASSVGDLANTEAFF
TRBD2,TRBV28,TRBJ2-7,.,TGTGCCAGCAGTTTTGGCCCCGGGGTAGCGGGGCTCCAAGCCTACGAGCAGTACTTC,CASSFGPGVAGLQAYEQYF
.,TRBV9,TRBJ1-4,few,TGTGCCAGCAGCGCGGGGTTGACTAATGAAAAACTGTTTTTT,CASSAGLTNEKLFF
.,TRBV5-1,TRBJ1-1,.,TGCGCCAGCAGCTTGGAAACAGGGAACACTGAAGCTTTCTTT,CASSLETGNTEAFF
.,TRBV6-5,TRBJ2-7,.,TGTGCCAGCAGATATACGGGGGGCCTCCCGAACGAGCAGTACTTC,CASRYTGGLPNEQYF
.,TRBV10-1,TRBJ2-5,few,TGCGCCAGTTACAGGGAATGCATTGAGACCCAGTACTTC,CASYRECIETQYF
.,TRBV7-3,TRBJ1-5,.,TGTGCCAGCAGCTCATCCCACGGGGGGGCCCGGAGCAATCAGCCCCAGCATTTT,CASSSSHGGARSNQPQHF
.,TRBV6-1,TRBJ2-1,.,TGTGCCAGCAGTGATTCCCAGTCAGTCTTGTTCTTC,CASSDSQSVLFF
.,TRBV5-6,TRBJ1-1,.,TGTGCCAGCAGCTTGACAGCCGACACTGAAGCTTTCTTT,CASSLTADTEAFF
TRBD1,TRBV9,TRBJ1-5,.,TGTGCCAGCAGCGTAACAGGGGCCTGGAGTCAGCCCCAGCATTTT,CASSVTGAWSQPQHF
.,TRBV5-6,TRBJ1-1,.,TGTGCCAGCAGCACACGGACAGCCCGTTACATTGACACTGAAGCTTTCTTT,CASSTRTARYIDTEAFF
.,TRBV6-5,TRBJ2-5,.,TGTGCCAGCAGTTACGTACAGGGACAAGAGACCCAGTACTTC,CASSYVQGQETQYF
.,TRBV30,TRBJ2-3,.,TGTGCCTGGAGTCATAGTCGCACAGATACGCAGTATTTT,CAWSHSRTDTQYF
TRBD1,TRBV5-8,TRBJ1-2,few,TGTGCCAGCAGCTTGGAACGGACAGGGGGCGATGGCTACACCTTC,CASSLERTGGDGYTF
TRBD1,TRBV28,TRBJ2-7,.,TGTGCCAGCAGTTTTACCGGGACAGGGGACGAGCAGTACTTC,CASSFTGTGDEQYF
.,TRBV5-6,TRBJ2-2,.,TGTGCCAGCAGCTTCGGGGGGCCGAACACCGGGGAGCTGTTTTTT,CASSFGGPNTGELFF
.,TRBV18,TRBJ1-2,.,TGTGCCAGCTCACCCGAGGGCAACTATGGCTACACCTTC,CASSPEGNYGYTF
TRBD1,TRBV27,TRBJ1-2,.,TGTGCCAGCAGTTGGTCGCAGGGGGCAAACTATGGCTACACCTTC,CASSWSQGANYGYTF
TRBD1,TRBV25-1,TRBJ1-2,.,TGTGCCAGCAGGAGGACAGGGGGCGCTGTCTATGGCTACACCTTC,CASRRTGGAVYGYTF
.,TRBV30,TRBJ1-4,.,TGTGCCTGGAGGAAGGGGCTCTCGGGGGGAAAACTGTTTTTT,CAWRKGLSGGKLFF
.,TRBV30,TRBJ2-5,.,TGTGCCTGGAAGGGGGGGGGCGGAGAGACCCAGTACTTC,CAWKGGGGETQYF
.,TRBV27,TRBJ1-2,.,TGTGCCAGCAGCTGGCGGCTCTCGGGTGGCTACACCTTC,CASSWRLSGGYTF
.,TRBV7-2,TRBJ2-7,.,TGTGCCAGCAGCTTAGATCGGACAGTCACCTCCTACGAGCAGTACTTC,CASSLDRTVTSYEQYF
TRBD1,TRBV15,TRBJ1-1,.,TGTGCCACCAGCAGAGGACAGGGGATCACTGAAGCTTTCTTT,CATSRGQGITEAFF
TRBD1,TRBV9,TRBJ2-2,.,TGTGCCAGCAGCGTAACCCCGTCGGACAGGGCGGGCACCGGGGAGCTGTTTTTT,CASSVTPSDRAGTGELFF
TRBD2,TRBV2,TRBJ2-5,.,TGTGCCAGCGGACACGGGACTAGCGGGGGGGCCGGAGAGACCCAGTACTTC,CASGHGTSGGAGETQYF
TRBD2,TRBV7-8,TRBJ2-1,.,TGTGCCAGCAGCTTAGGCGGACTAGCGGCCTACTCCTACAATGAGCAGTTCTTC,CASSLGGLAAYSYNEQFF
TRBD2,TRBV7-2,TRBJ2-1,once,TGTGCCAGCAGCTTAGGGGACGGGCGGGGGAGCTCCTACAATGAGCAGTTCTTC,CASSLGDGRGSSYNEQFF
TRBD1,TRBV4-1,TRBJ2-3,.,TGCGCCAGCAGCCCGACAGGGCTCACAACGGATACGCAGTATTTT,CASSPTGLTTDTQYF
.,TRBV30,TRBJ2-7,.,TGTGCCTGGAGTGTCCTCTCCTACGAGCAGTACTTC,CAWSVLSYEQYF
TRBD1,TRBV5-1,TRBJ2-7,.,TGCGCCAGCAGCCCCTCGACAGGGTCATCCTACGAGCAGTACTTC,CASSPSTGSSYEQYF
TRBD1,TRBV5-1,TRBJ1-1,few,TGCGCCAGCAGCTTAAGGACAGGATTGAACACTGAAGCTTTCTTT,CASSLRTGLNTEAFF
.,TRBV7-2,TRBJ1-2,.,TGTGCCAGCAGCCCAGGACAGCACACTAACTATGGCTACACCTTC,CASSPGQHTNYGYTF
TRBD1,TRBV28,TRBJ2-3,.,TGTGCCAGCAGCTATTCACAGGGACAGGGGGCAGATACGCAGTATTTT,CASSYSQGQGADTQYF
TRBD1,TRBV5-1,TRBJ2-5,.,TGCGCCAGCAGCTCTCAGGGGGCGAAAGAGACCCAGTACTTC,CASSSQGAKETQYF
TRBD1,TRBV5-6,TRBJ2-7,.,TGTGCCAGCAGTCCCCCGGGACAGGCCTACGAGCAGTACTTC,CASSPPGQAYEQYF
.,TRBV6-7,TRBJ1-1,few,TGTGCCAGCAGTTACTCGCAGGGTCCAATGAACACTGAAGCTTTCTTT,CASSYSQGPMNTEAFF
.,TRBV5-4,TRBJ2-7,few,TGTGCCAGCAGCGTAGGTATTGGGGCAGGGGACGACGAGCAGTACTTC,CASSVGIGAGDDEQYF
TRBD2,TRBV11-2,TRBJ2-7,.,TGTGCCAGCAGCCCGCGGGGGGGCCTGTCCTACGAGCAGTACTTC,CASSPRGGLSYEQYF
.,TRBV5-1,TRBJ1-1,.,TGCGCCAGCAGGCTTTGGGGAAGCGGGGGGATGAACACTGAAGCTTTCTTT,CASRLWGSGGMNTEAFF
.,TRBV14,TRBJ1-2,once,TGTGCCAGCAGCTCCGACACCGACAGGACATATGGCTACACCTTC,CASSSDTDRTYGYTF
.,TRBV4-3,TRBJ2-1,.,TGCGCCAGCAGCCAAGGTTGGGGACACGGATACAATGAGCAGTTCTTC,CASSQGWGHGYNEQFF
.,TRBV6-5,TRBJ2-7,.,TGTGCCAGCAGTTTCTCGACTTACAGGGCGGGCGAGCAGTACTTC,CASSFSTYRAGEQYF
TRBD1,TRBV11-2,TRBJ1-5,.,TGTGCCAGCAGCCCCGACAGGGAGAATCAGCCCCAGCATTTT,CASSPDRENQPQHF
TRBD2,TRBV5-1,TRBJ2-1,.,TGCGCCAGCAGCTTGACGACTAGCGGGGGGGTCTCCAACAATGAGCAGTTCTTC,CASSLTTSGGVSNNEQFF
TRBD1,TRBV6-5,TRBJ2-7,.,TGTGCCAGCAGCCGACAGGGGGCAGCGTACGAGCAGTACTTC,CASSRQGAAYEQYF
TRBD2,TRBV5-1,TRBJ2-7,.,TGCGCCAGCAGCTTGGCCGGCGGGGGGAGAAGCTCCTACGAGCAGTACTTC,CASSLAGGGRSSYEQYF
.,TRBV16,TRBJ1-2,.,TGTGCCAGCAGCCAATCGTTCCAGGGGATCTATGGCTACACCTTC,CASSQSFQGIYGYTF
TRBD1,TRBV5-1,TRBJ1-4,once,TGCGCCAGCAGCTTGGGCCCGACAGGGGTATTTGAAAAACTGTTTTTT,CASSLGPTGVFEKLFF
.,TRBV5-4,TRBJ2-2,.,TGTGCCAGCAGGACTGGAGAGAACACCGGGGAGCTGTTTTTT,CASRTGENTGELFF
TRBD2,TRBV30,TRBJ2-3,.,TGTGCCTGGAGTGTCCAAGCGGGGGGGCCAGATACGCAGTATTTT,CAWSVQAGGPDTQYF
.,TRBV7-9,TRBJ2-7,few,TGTGCCAGCAGCACAAACCCCCTGGGCTTCTCCTACGAGCAGTACTTC,CASSTNPLGFSYEQYF
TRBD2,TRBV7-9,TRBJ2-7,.,TGTTCCAGCAGCCGCGGGGGAGACTACGAGCAGTACTTC,CSSSRGGDYEQYF